What follows describes a single TCR beta chain. The antigen remains undetermined. The CDR3 consists of 15 residues. Germline-derived CDR1 and CDR2 are SGHTA and FQGNSA. Trimming pared 1 base from V and 1 base from J, leaving 8 bases between. Libraries were prepared by immunoSEQ multiplex PCR; TCRdb keeps only in-frame clonotypes and omits some of them. The repertoire holds 50,000 to 65,000 clones, with around nine tenths as singletons. The data were taken from a study of OX40 agonist ivuxolimab in advanced cancers. Study summary: Patients in dose escalation had liver, melanoma, kidney or head and neck cancers.

Study observations and caveats: Among the lowest levels of clonal expansion were found in partial responders at 0.1-3.0 mg/kg. Relative to CD4+, CD8+ T cells held more expanded clones on average.

The chain uses TRBV7-2 and TRBJ1-5; D is undetermined. The TCR originated in an adult with an advanced solid tumor such as melanoma, head and neck, liver or kidney cancer. Sequencing was performed on CD4+ or CD8+ T cells sorted from blood, taken in a trial of the OX40 agonist ivuxolimab. Here the CDR3 DNA reads TGTGCCAGCAGCTTAGATATCGGGAGCAATCAGCCCCAGCATTTT. Its translation: CASSLDIGSNQPQHF.